The rows below give T cell receptor beta chains drawn from one sample of a study of cytomegalovirus exposure and HLA in healthy donors. The repertoire was sequenced with immunoSEQ multiplex PCR; TCRdb's copy has only in-frame clones and lacks some. In the table there are about 160,000 clones, about 75% of which are singletons. The sequencing input was PBMCs. These receptors came from a female donor in good health and CMV-seronegative. Each CDR3 is given with its conserved first and last residue. The D gene is left open where the match is weak.

d_call	cdr3_length	v_call	j_call	cdr3_nt	cdr3_aa
NA	15	TRBV4-2	TRBJ1-5	TGTGCCAGCAGCCAAGTAGCGGGAAAAAATCAGCCCCAGCATTTT	CASSQVAGKNQPQHF
NA	11	TRBV29-1	TRBJ1-1	TGCAGCGTCCTAGCGAGCGCTGAAGCTTTCTTT	CSVLASAEAFF
NA	13	TRBV25-1	TRBJ1-2	TGTGCCAGCAGTGCCCTGTTCCAGGGCGGCTACACCTTC	CASSALFQGGYTF
NA	15	TRBV10-3	TRBJ2-7	TGTGCCATCAGTGAATTTAGCGCCGGGGCCTACGAGCAGTACTTC	CAISEFSAGAYEQYF
TRBD1	13	TRBV4-1	TRBJ1-2	TGCGCCAGCAGCCCCAGGGGGGAGAGCGGCTACACCTTC	CASSPRGESGYTF
NA	16	TRBV5-5	TRBJ1-4	TGTGCCAGCAGCTTGGGGCAGGGTTCAACTAATGAAAAACTGTTTTTT	CASSLGQGSTNEKLFF
TRBD2	15	TRBV27	TRBJ2-3	TGTGCCAGCAGTCTCGGGGGGGCCTTGACAGATACGCAGTATTTT	CASSLGGALTDTQYF
NA	13	TRBV14	TRBJ1-1	TGTGCCAGCAGCCCCAGCGGACCGCTTGTCTTTTTCTTT	CASSPSGPLVFFF
TRBD2	16	TRBV7-2	TRBJ2-5	TGTGCCAGCAGCTTCGGGACTAGCGGGGGTCGGGAGACCCAGTACTTC	CASSFGTSGGRETQYF
NA	13	TRBV11-2	TRBJ1-2	TGTGCCAGCAGCTTTGACAGACGCTATGGCTACACCTTC	CASSFDRRYGYTF
NA	14	TRBV27	TRBJ2-1	TGTGCCAGCAGACTGCAAGACAGCATCAATGAGCAGTTCTTC	CASRLQDSINEQFF
NA	16	TRBV7-3	TRBJ2-1	TGTGCCAGCAGCGGAGTCCTCACGGCGGGGACGAATGAGCAGTTCTTC	CASSGVLTAGTNEQFF
TRBD1	14	TRBV7-9	TRBJ2-5	TGTGCCAGCAGCCTTGGGACAGCCCAAGAGACCCAGTACTTC	CASSLGTAQETQYF